This TCR beta chain appears in the sequencing data of a study of spatial heterogeneity in lung cancer (dated by TCRdb to the late 2010s). With respect to the entire study: Samples were obtained from fewer than 80 patients with early-stage, untreated non-small cell lung cancer from the lung TRACERx cohort. Follow-up PBMC samples were sequenced whenever available, with the median time to follow-up being approximately two years after resection. Beta-chain transcripts were consistently detected in greater numbers than alpha-chain transcripts, which likely reflected higher beta-chain transcript abundance. In the raw uncorrected reads, each unique combination of TCR and UMI appeared on average more than ten times. In non-small cell lung cancer, the study quantitatively compared TCR alpha and beta repertoires across several tumor regions, matched nontumor lung, and blood. Nonsynonymous mutation counts, determined by whole-exome sequencing of tumor tissue, were related to TCR repertoire features. Both alpha and beta chains were TCR-sequenced in samples taken at surgery, namely 220 tumor regions, around 61 matched nontumor lung samples and roughly 56 PBMC samples. Beyond this particular receptor, the publication reports: Ubiquitous expanded tumor TCRs were detected in blood more often at tumor resection than at routine follow-up. Only 13 to 15 patients were included in comparisons of baseline and follow-up blood repertoires. Additional single-cell paired TCR alpha and beta sequencing was considered necessary to confirm, at a functional level, the hypothesis that regional TCRs recognize regional mutations.

This specimen's time point label, per the study, means: blood at routine non-recurrence follow-up after resection. TCR sequencing used whole RNA extracted from tumor and nontumor lung tissue, or from cryopreserved PBMC samples, without cell sorting. A patient was chosen for TCR sequencing only when enough RNA was available from at least two tumor regions. This clonotype was recorded a few times. Its antigen remains unidentified. Base qualities were left out, and no much larger clone turns up one base away. From the germline V gene, CDR1 is MNHEY and CDR2 is SVGAGI. The CDR3 runs 14 residues from the cysteine to the phenylalanine. The CDR3 DNA has 42 bases and is translated from base 1. Deletion took 2 bases off V and 3 bases off J, with a span of 10 bases between the germline ends. Libraries were made using 5' RACE. Sequencing was carried out with a NextSeq 500. In the TCR library protocol, a unique molecular identifier was attached to each TCR cDNA molecule so that PCR and sequencing errors could be corrected. Per the authors' processing: Decombinator tools were used for TCR identification, UMI-based error correction and CDR3 extraction. TCRs above a frequency of 2 per 1,000, corresponding to the top 1% of the tumor frequency distribution, were defined as expanded. Each repertoire was subsampled 100 times to 5,000 TCRs, after which Renyi diversity was computed with the R vegan package. To build CDR3 similarity networks, amino acid triplet string-kernel similarity was used, and CDR3s were connected when their pairwise similarity was above 0.82. Clones were called with MiXCR by TCRdb after fastp trimmed the public reads at Q25, and only in-frame beta chains were retained. Identical CDR3 proteins give one entry, which carries the most common genes and DNA. TCRdb's processing, not the authors' own work, is the source of the V and J calls. This sample holds 15,000 to 20,000 distinct CDR3 sequences; 9.2% were observed only once. The top ten clonotypes cover roughly 20% of the sample.

The starting material was PBMCs, obtained at follow-up. The chain links TRBV6-5 with TRBJ1-2, with the D gene call left open. The sequence was obtained from a male donor with early-stage non-small cell lung cancer. DNA sequence: TGTGCCAGCAGTTACGATCCGGGATACTATGGCTACACCTTC. Its coded protein is CASSYDPGYYGYTF.